This T cell receptor (beta chain) was recorded in a study of T cells in Graves' hyperthyroidism and ophthalmopathy. Across the whole study: At initial diagnosis, before any treatment had begun, peripheral blood was obtained.

The source material, RNA transcripts, was used to amplify TCR beta CDR3 regions. HTBI primers were used for first-round RT-PCR of the TCR CDR3. TCRdb fed the multiplex PCR reads into MiXCR, producing one record per CDR3 protein. Of roughly 400,000 distinct CDR3 sequences detected, roughly 14% appear once; the ten largest clones hold roughly 25%. Diagnostic assessment was based on clinical symptoms, serum thyroxine and TRAb, thyroid ultrasound and orbital computed tomography. Overall study results and limits: The blood repertoire included most of the expanded thyroid clonotypes above 0.001. Ophthalmopathy got predicted by the model a median approximately six months before its onset.

This clonotype turned up a few times. The antigen is undetermined. Material for sequencing was blood. The receptor's source is a woman in her late teens or twenties with Graves' hyperthyroidism that later progressed to Graves' ophthalmopathy.

CDR3 sequence: CASSSRGSGSNTGELFF. The CDR3 nucleotides read TGTGCCAGCAGCTCTCGGGGGAGCGGGAGTAACACCGGGGAGCTGTTTTTT. V and J are TRBV9 and TRBJ2-2; 8 bases are a match to TRBD2. J lost 2 bases, V lost 4 bases, and 10 bases had no gene match. Germline V gene data show CDR1 as SGDLS and CDR2 as YYNGEE. CDR3 length: 17 residues.